Listed below are T cell receptor beta chains from one sample, sequenced in a study of CD8 T cells in ankylosing spondylitis. One entry per CDR3 protein results from TCRdb running MiXCR on the 5' RACE reads. Altogether about 750,000 distinct CDR3 sequences are present, under 20% being singletons, with the ten largest covering over 15%. Sequenced: blood, either unsorted or a sorted T cell fraction (not recorded which). The origin of the receptors is a male donor with ankylosing spondylitis. The CDR3 runs from the conserved cysteine through the conserved F or W. Fields, in order: clone size, J gene, CDR3 length, D gene, V gene, CDR3 protein, CDR3 DNA. A D gene is named only where the DNA matches it firmly. For some rows the clone size is stated as once, few or many, or as a class when expanded; others skip it.

- TRBJ1-1 17 - TRBV7-8 CASSLSGGFPRNTEAFF TGTGCCAGCAGCTTAAGTGGCGGGTTCCCCCGGAACACTGAAGCTTTCTTT
few TRBJ2-7 13 - TRBV20-1 CSAKGGGVYEQYF TGCAGTGCTAAAGGGGGGGGCGTCTACGAGCAGTACTTC
- TRBJ2-1 15 - TRBV4-1 CASSQGGGGYNEQFF TGTGCCAGCAGCCAAGGGGGTGGTGGATACAATGAGCAGTTCTTC
many TRBJ1-4 15 - TRBV5-6 CASSLVDTTNEKLFF TGTGCCAGCAGCTTGGTAGACACAACTAATGAAAAACTGTTTTTT
- TRBJ2-1 12 - TRBV6-2/TRBV6-3 CASGTEGGEQFF TGTGCCAGCGGCACAGAGGGGGGTGAGCAGTTCTTC
few TRBJ2-1 14 TRBD2 TRBV6-1 CASMEAGGANEQFF TGTGCCAGCATGGAAGCGGGGGGCGCCAATGAGCAGTTCTTC
- TRBJ2-1 13 - TRBV27 CASSLGLHNEQFF TGTGCCAGCAGTCTCGGACTTCACAATGAGCAGTTCTTC
- TRBJ2-3 19 TRBD2 TRBV28 CASSLSISGTKAFEDTQYF TGTGCCAGCAGTTTAAGTATCAGCGGGACTAAGGCATTTGAGGATACGCAGTATTTT
- TRBJ2-5 16 TRBD2 TRBV28 CASSPISREGLETQYF TGTGCCAGCAGTCCGATATCGCGGGAGGGCCTGGAGACCCAGTACTTC
once TRBJ2-3 14 TRBD1 TRBV20-1 CSAPHRQGPDTQYF TGCAGCGCACCCCACCGACAGGGCCCAGATACGCAGTATTTT
- TRBJ1-2 14 - TRBV4-2 CASSQDLAGLGYTF TGTGCCAGCAGCCAAGATCTTGCGGGTTTGGGCTACACCTTC
- TRBJ1-5 14 - TRBV12-3/TRBV12-4 CASSRQIPNQPQHF TGTGCCAGCTCGAGACAGATTCCCAATCAGCCCCAGCATTTT
- TRBJ2-3 15 TRBD1 TRBV2 CASVPGQGGTDTQYF TGTGCCAGCGTTCCGGGACAGGGTGGGACAGATACGCAGTATTTT
- TRBJ2-7 14 TRBD2 TRBV7-9 CASSLLAGGGEQYF TGTGCCAGCAGCTTACTAGCGGGTGGAGGCGAGCAGTACTTC
few TRBJ2-1 16 - TRBV28 CASSLYVGASYNEQFF TGTGCCAGCAGTTTATATGTGGGGGCCTCCTACAATGAGCAGTTCTTC
few TRBJ1-5 12 - TRBV20-1 CSASPGDQPQHF TGCAGTGCTAGTCCGGGCGATCAGCCCCAGCATTTT
few TRBJ2-7 14 - TRBV14 CASSQATGPYEQYF TGTGCCAGCAGCCAAGCTACCGGGCCCTACGAGCAGTACTTC
- TRBJ2-7 16 - TRBV12-3/TRBV12-4 CASSPVFFGGSYEQYF TGTGCCAGCAGTCCAGTTTTTTTTGGGGGATCCTACGAGCAGTACTTC
few TRBJ1-1 14 - TRBV3-1 CASRPGAGSTEAFF TGTGCCAGCAGACCCGGGGCCGGCTCCACTGAAGCTTTCTTT
few TRBJ2-3 15 - TRBV6-1 CASRAGGGATDTQYF TGTGCCAGCAGGGCGGGTGGAGGGGCCACAGATACGCAGTATTTT
- TRBJ2-1 15 TRBD1 TRBV6-1 CASSPDWTGENEQFF TGTGCCAGCAGTCCCGATTGGACAGGGGAGAATGAGCAGTTCTTC
- TRBJ2-7 13 - TRBV6-6 CASSYEQTYEQYF TGTGCCAGCAGTTATGAACAGACCTACGAGCAGTACTTC
- TRBJ2-3 15 TRBD2 TRBV20-1 CSVPTSGGQTDTQYF TGCAGTGTTCCCACCAGCGGGGGGCAAACAGATACGCAGTATTTT
few TRBJ2-5 16 TRBD2 TRBV11-1 CASSLGRGGHQETQYF TGTGCCAGCAGCTTAGGCCGGGGAGGGCACCAAGAGACCCAGTACTTC
- TRBJ2-1 18 TRBD2 TRBV5-1 CASSFQTSGGYSDNEQFF TGCGCCAGCAGCTTTCAGACTAGCGGGGGGTATAGCGACAATGAGCAGTTCTTC
few TRBJ2-7 16 - TRBV12-3/TRBV12-4 CASSLKGRKKSYEQYF TGTGCCAGCAGTTTAAAGGGCAGAAAGAAATCCTACGAGCAGTACTTC
- TRBJ2-1 15 - TRBV11-2 CASSLRVAPYNEQFF TGTGCCAGCAGCTTAAGGGTAGCGCCCTACAATGAGCAGTTCTTC
- TRBJ2-7 13 - TRBV6-1 CASSERVAYEQYF TGTGCCAGCAGTGAAAGGGTCGCCTACGAGCAGTACTTC
- TRBJ2-5 13 - TRBV6-2/TRBV6-3 CASSPRPSETQYF TGTGCCAGCAGTCCCCGGCCTAGCGAGACCCAGTACTTC
many TRBJ1-1 16 - TRBV5-1 CASSSGDRSPNTEAFF TGCGCCAGCAGCAGCGGAGACAGGAGTCCGAACACTGAAGCTTTCTTT
few TRBJ2-1 13 TRBD1 TRBV5-1 CASSKETGFRQFF TGCGCCAGCAGCAAGGAGACAGGGTTTCGGCAGTTCTTC
many TRBJ1-1 13 - TRBV20-1 CSASASTHTEAFF TGCAGTGCTAGTGCCAGCACACACACTGAAGCTTTCTTT
- TRBJ2-7 15 - TRBV27 CASSPHHLPSYEQYF TGTGCCAGCAGTCCCCACCACCTCCCCTCCTACGAGCAGTACTTC
many TRBJ1-1 11 - TRBV12-3/TRBV12-4 CASTLNTEAFF TGTGCCAGCACACTGAACACTGAAGCTTTCTTT
many TRBJ2-1 15 - TRBV12-3/TRBV12-4 CASSLTGAHYNEQFF TGTGCCAGCAGTTTAACGGGGGCGCACTACAATGAGCAGTTCTTC
- TRBJ1-6 15 TRBD1 TRBV12-3/TRBV12-4 CASSLTGTVDSPLHF TGTGCCAGCAGTCTTACCGGGACAGTTGATTCACCCCTCCACTTT
- TRBJ1-3 15 - TRBV20-1 CSARGGGASGNTIYF TGCAGTGCTAGAGGGGGGGGAGCCTCTGGAAACACCATATATTTT
few TRBJ2-1 13 - TRBV27 CASRGLTANEQFF TGTGCCAGCAGGGGTTTGACAGCCAATGAGCAGTTCTTC
- TRBJ2-3 14 - TRBV5-1 CASSLTAAADTQYF TGCGCCAGCAGCTTGACAGCGGCAGCCGATACGCAGTATTTT
few TRBJ1-2 13 - TRBV12-3/TRBV12-4 CASSFSGDYGYTF TGTGCCAGCAGTTTCTCCGGGGACTATGGCTACACCTTC
few TRBJ1-1 15 - TRBV6-5 CASSSDPNRNFEAFF TGTGCCAGCAGTTCCGATCCCAACAGGAATTTTGAAGCTTTCTTT
- TRBJ2-1 13 - TRBV5-1 CASSSPSYNEQFF TGCGCCAGCAGCTCGCCTAGCTACAATGAGCAGTTCTTC
- TRBJ2-1 15 - TRBV19 CASSIGLDGSYEQFF TGTGCCAGTAGTATCGGGCTGGATGGGAGTTATGAGCAGTTCTTC
many TRBJ2-3 14 - TRBV12-3/TRBV12-4 CASTWSGVTDTQYF TGTGCCAGCACCTGGAGCGGAGTCACAGATACGCAGTATTTT
- TRBJ2-7 14 TRBD2 TRBV6-5 CASSYGTSSYEQYF TGTGCCAGCAGTTATGGGACTAGCAGCTACGAGCAGTACTTC
- TRBJ2-7 16 - TRBV6-1 CASSEPRTGFSYEQYF TGTGCCAGCAGTGAACCCCGAACAGGCTTCTCCTACGAGCAGTACTTC
- TRBJ1-1 13 - TRBV28 CASSLMGFTEAFF TGTGCCAGCAGTTTAATGGGGTTCACTGAAGCTTTCTTT